These 23 T cell receptor beta chains originate from one sample sequenced in a study of tumor-infiltrating lymphocytes in primary liver carcinoma. The blood RNA (from unsorted whole blood) was obtained, and germline DNA was also extracted. The investigators made TCR beta cDNA from approximately 0.5 ug total RNA, using a constant-region primer. Each TCR beta library was derived from three nested multiplex PCR rounds that employed slightly modified ARM-PCR. The opening two PCR rounds, nine to eleven cycles each, paired TRBV1-TRBV30 forward primers with a C-beta reverse primer. TCRdb passed the multiplex PCR reads through MiXCR, listing each CDR3 protein once. The sample lists hundreds of thousands of distinct CDR3 sequences; about three fifths were seen once. What was sequenced was peripheral blood. These receptors all stem from a woman aged 30 to 39 with primary liver carcinoma and hepatitis B virus infection.

With regard to this clonotype: This may come from a read error, since a much larger clone is one base off. This chain links TRBV6-6 with TRBJ1-1; tentative D call: TRBD1 (5 bases). Germline CDR1 is MNHNY and CDR2 is SVGAGI (reference sequence). The CDR3 extends over 15 amino acids. The CDR3: CASSYTTALNTETFF. CDR3 sequence (DNA): TGTGCCAGCAGTTACACGACAGCCCTGAACACTGAAACTTTCTTT.

In regard to this clonotype: One junction end does not reproduce the germline sequence, and a read error may be involved. This chain connects TRBV6-5 to TRBJ1-2; D is unresolved. Germline lookup yields CDR1 MNHEY and CDR2 SVGAGI. This CDR3 is 15 amino acids long. In DNA form, the CDR3 reads TGTGCCAGCAGTTCACCATCCTGGGCGAGCTATGGCTACATCTTC. It encodes CASSSPSWASYGYIF.

As to this clonotype: This sequence may be a read error, since a much larger clone differs from it by one base. This chain joins TRBV4-2 and TRBJ2-5; the match to TRBD1 covers 10 bases. The CDR3 loop spans 16 amino acids. The germline gives CDR1 LGHNA, CDR2 YNFKEQ. CDR3 amino acids: CASTQRDRGLQETQYF. The DNA of the CDR3 is TGTGCCAGCACCCAACGGGACAGGGGCCTCCAAGAGACCCAGTACTTC.

This clonotype appeared a single time. Germline is not matched at one junction end, which may reflect a read error. V and J are TRBV12-3 or TRBV12-4 and TRBJ1-1; 7 bases line up with TRBD1. This CDR3 is 16 amino acids long. The CDR3 DNA sequence: TGTGCCATCAGTTTAAGTTGCGGGGACAGAGGGACTGAAGCTTTCTTT. It translates to CAISLSCGDRGTEAFF.

For this clonotype: The CDR3 ends on some other residue instead of the conserved phenylalanine or tryptophan, so this is likely a read error. The chain recombines TRBV29-1 with TRBJ2-3, with 11 bases aligning to TRBD2. This CDR3 has 14 amino acids. Germline V CDR1 and CDR2: SQVTM, ANQGSEA. The junction had 9 bases not matched to a gene; V was cut back by 7 bases and J by 6 bases. Written as DNA, the CDR3 is TGCAGCGCACGTAGCGGGAGGGCTCCTGATACGCAGTATTTA. As protein: CSARSGRAPDTQYL.

In regard to this clonotype: A much larger clone is a single base away; this may be a read error. The chain couples TRBV4-2 to TRBJ2-2; D uncertain. The CDR3 is made up of 13 amino acids. Per germline, CDR1 LGHNA and CDR2 YNFKEQ. CDR3 sequence: CTSSQVEGGELFF. The CDR3 DNA reads as TGTACCAGCAGCCAAGTCGAAGGCGGGGAGCTGTTTTTT.

The rearrangement joins TRBV6-2 or TRBV6-3 to TRBJ1-1; 9 bases match TRBD1. This CDR3 comprises 16 residues. V lost 7 bases to trimming and J lost 1 base; unmatched junction nucleotides: 10. Germline V gives CDR1 MNHEY, CDR2 SVGEGT. The CDR3 loop reads CASTPHGQGTNTEAFF. Written as DNA, the CDR3 is TGTGCCAGCACCCCCCATGGACAGGGGACGAACACTGAAGCTTTCTTT.

The gene calls are TRBV5-6 and TRBJ2-1; the D call may be TRBD1 or TRBD2 (6 bases each). The CDR3 has 14 residues. The germline V and J ends were trimmed by 5 bases and 8 bases, with 17 bases remaining between them. Per the germline V gene, CDR1 is SGHDT and CDR2 is YYEEEE. DNA of the CDR3: TGTGCCAGCAGGGAGGGACATGGGTATCATGAGCAGTTCTTC. It is translated as CASREGHGYHEQFF.

CDR3 protein: CASSLAMGQGVTEAFF. In DNA form, the CDR3 reads TGTGCCAGCAGTTTAGCCATGGGACAGGGGGTAACCGAAGCTTTCTTT. The chain employs TRBV12-3 or TRBV12-4 and TRBJ1-1; 11 bases line up with TRBD1. The trim removed 0 bases at V and 8 bases at J, leaving 8 bases unmatched. CDR3 length: 16 residues.

This clonotype came up a few times. The rearrangement uses TRBV10-2 and TRBJ2-3; possible D gene TRBD2, 5 bases. The CDR3 totals 14 residues. The ends were cut back, 10 bases at V and 1 base at J, with 15 bases in the middle. CDR1 is WSHSY and CDR2 is SAAADI in the germline V gene. The CDR3 loop reads CATAESGGTDTQYF. CDR3 DNA sequence: TGCGCCACCGCTGAGAGCGGTGGCACAGATACGCAGTATTTT.

This rearrangement joins TRBV12-3 or TRBV12-4 to TRBJ2-7, with D unresolved. The V gene lost 4 bases and the J gene lost 9 bases, with 13 bases spanning the gap. The CDR3 has 12 amino acids. CDR3 in DNA: TGTGCCAGCAGTTGGTATTCCTACTGGCAGTACTTC. This sequence encodes CASSWYSYWQYF.

Details on this clonotype: A much larger clonotype is one base distant, so this may be a read error. The chain carries TRBV7-8 and TRBJ1-1; D uncertain. In germline, CDR1 is SGHVS, CDR2 FQNEAQ. This CDR3 is built from 13 residues. The CDR3: CDSSADRNTEAFF. CDR3 nucleotide sequence: TGTGACAGCAGCGCGGACCGGAACACTGAAGCTTTCTTT.

This clonotype came up a few times. The junction shows a germline mismatch at one end, possibly a read error. This chain links TRBV7-8 with TRBJ2-3; TRBD2 might be the D (6 bases). The CDR3 runs to 18 residues. Looked up from germline, CDR1 is SGHVS and CDR2 is FQNEAQ. CDR3 sequence: CVSSLAAGTPRSTDTQYF. The DNA of the CDR3 is TGTGTCAGCAGCTTAGCGGCGGGAACTCCTAGGAGCACAGATACGCAGTATTTT.

As concerns this clonotype: The junction does not match germline at one end; this may be a read error. The chain carries TRBV4-3 and TRBJ2-2; D gene ambiguous. The CDR3 sequence is 16 residues long. Germline V gene data show CDR1 as LGHNA and CDR2 as YSLEER. CDR3 nucleotides: TGCGTCAGCAGCCAAGATACAAGCTTCGGATCCGGGGAGCTGTTTTTT. Its translation: CVSSQDTSFGSGELFF.

Note on this clonotype: The junction departs from germline at one end; a sequencing error may be responsible. This rearrangement joins TRBV29-1 to TRBJ1-1, with D perhaps matching TRBD1 (5 bases). The CDR3 has 13 residues. CDR1 is SQVTM and CDR2 is ANQGSEA in the germline V gene. CDR3 in DNA: TGCAGCTCCCGAACAGGACTCAACACTGAAGCTTTCTTC. Translating it yields CSSRTGLNTEAFF.

In this sample, this clonotype turned up a few times. The chain is built from TRBV13 and TRBJ1-2, with 10 bases identical to TRBD1. The CDR3 contains 14 residues. V dropped 6 bases and J dropped 8; count of bases not matched to a gene: 9. Germline lookup yields CDR1 PRHDT and CDR2 FYEKMQ (reference sequence). DNA for the CDR3: TGTGCCAGCAGTTCGGGACAGGGGAAAGCAGGCTACACCTTC. This codes for CASSSGQGKAGYTF.

Comment on this clonotype: A much more abundant neighbour one base away suggests this may be a read error. The gene calls are TRBV29-1 and TRBJ2-1, with 7 bases matching TRBD1. Unmatched junction bases numbered 5, after V lost 8 bases and J lost 4 bases. The CDR3 has 12 residues. Germline loops: CDR1 SQVTM, CDR2 ANQGSEA. The CDR3: CSMGDRYNEQFF. In DNA form, the CDR3 reads TGCAGCATGGGGGACAGATACAATGAGCAGTTCTTC.

As to this clonotype: The germline gene is not matched at one end of the junction; a read error may be the cause. The CDR3 loop reads CAIGDSPYKQYF. In DNA form, the CDR3 reads TGTGCCATCGGGGACAGCCCCTACAAGCAGTACTTC. J is TRBJ2-7 and V is TRBV10-3; 7 nucleotides agree with TRBD1. The CDR3 is made up of 12 amino acids. Germline V gene sequence: CDR1 ENHRY, CDR2 SYGVKD.

This clonotype was detected ten times or more. DNA for the CDR3: TGTGCCAGCAGCTTAGGACCAGGGCTCACTGAAGCTTTCTTT. Its protein product is CASSLGPGLTEAFF. The rearrangement links TRBV11-2 to TRBJ1-1; D possibly corresponds to TRBD1 (5 bases). Trimming took off 1 base at V and 4 bases at J, with 10 bases between the two ends. There are 14 residues in the CDR3. The germline V gene has CDR1 SGHAT and CDR2 FQNNGV. The full variable domain, in which reference TRBV11-2 and TRBJ1-1 provide the parts outside the CDR3, is EAGVAQSPRYKIIEKRQSVAFWCNPISGHATLYWYQQILGQGPKLLIQFQNNGVVDDSQLPKDRFSAERLKGVDSTLKIQPAKLEDSAVYLCASSLGPGLTEAFFGQGTRLTVV.

This chain links TRBV23-1 with TRBJ2-1; a possible D gene is TRBD2 (6 bases). TRBV23-1 is identified as an open reading frame with a role that is uncertain. The CDR3 length is 24 residues. Trimming stripped 0 bases from V and 0 bases from J, with 33 bases between. CDR3 residues: CASSQSIVEVVPSGTYLSYNEQFF. DNA of the CDR3: TGCGCCAGCAGTCAATCGATCGTGGAAGTCGTGCCCTCTGGGACTTATCTCTCCTACAATGAGCAGTTCTTC.

The chain recombines TRBV7-9 with TRBJ2-3; 7 bases agree with TRBD1. CDR3 length equals 16 residues. V shed 5 bases and J 5 bases; nucleotides not matched to a gene: 13. Germline V CDR1 and CDR2: SEHNR, FQNEAQ (reference sequence). CDR3 sequence: CASSPLRDSLKDTQYF. The CDR3 DNA follows: TGTGCCAGCAGCCCTCTCCGGGACAGCCTAAAAGATACGCAGTATTTT.

This chain's CDR3 is CASSYEGVGPNYGYTF. CDR3 nucleotide sequence: TGTGCCAGCAGTTACGAGGGAGTCGGACCTAACTATGGCTACACCTTC. This sequence joins TRBV6-6 and TRBJ1-2; no clear D gene. Trimming pared 2 bases from V and 0 bases from J, leaving 13 bases between. In germline, CDR1 is MNHNY, CDR2 SVGAGI (reference sequence). This CDR3 is built from 16 residues.

This clonotype was detected ten times or more. The J gene is TRBJ2-5, the V gene TRBV11-2; D is unclear. Germline V gives CDR1 SGHAT, CDR2 FQNNGV. Trimming cost V 0 bases and J 4 bases, with 15 bases left between them. The CDR3 is made up of 16 amino acids. The chain's CDR3 is CASSLDRPKPGETQYF. CDR3 DNA sequence: TGTGCCAGCAGCTTAGATCGGCCTAAACCAGGAGAGACCCAGTACTTC.